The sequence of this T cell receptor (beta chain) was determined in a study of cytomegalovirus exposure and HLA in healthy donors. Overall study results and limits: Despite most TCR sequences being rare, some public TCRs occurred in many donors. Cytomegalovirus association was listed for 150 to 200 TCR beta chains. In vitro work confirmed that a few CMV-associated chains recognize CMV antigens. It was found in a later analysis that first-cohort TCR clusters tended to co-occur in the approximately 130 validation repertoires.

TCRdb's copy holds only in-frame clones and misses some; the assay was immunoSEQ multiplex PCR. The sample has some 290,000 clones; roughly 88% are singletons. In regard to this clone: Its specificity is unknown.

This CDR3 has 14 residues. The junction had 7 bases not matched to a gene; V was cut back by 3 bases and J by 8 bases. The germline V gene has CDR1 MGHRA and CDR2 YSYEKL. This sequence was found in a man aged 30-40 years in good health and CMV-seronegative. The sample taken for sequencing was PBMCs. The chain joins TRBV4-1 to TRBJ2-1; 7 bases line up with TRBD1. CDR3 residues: CASSHPTGADEQFF. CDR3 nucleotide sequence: TGCGCCAGCAGCCATCCCACAGGGGCCGATGAGCAGTTCTTC.